This T cell receptor beta chain stems from a study of cytomegalovirus exposure and HLA in healthy donors. Findings and caveats of the study: A highly shared variant cluster was judged a likely technical artifact.

As regards this clone: Its antigen is as yet unknown.

This CDR3 spans 14 amino acids. V lost 5 bases and J lost 1, with 10 bases in between. The germline gives CDR1 SGHTA, CDR2 FQGNSA. PCR primers comprised 60 Vbeta and 13 Jbeta primers. Repertoires were generated with immunoSEQ multiplex PCR, while TCRdb's copy carries only in-frame clones and drops some. The sample holds about 97,000 clones, approximately 70% seen once. The sample comprised PBMCs. This clonotype was sampled from a man aged 35-49 years in good health and CMV-seronegative. The chain joins TRBV7-2 to TRBJ2-3; D remains ambiguous. The DNA for the CDR3 is TGTGCCAGCAGCCCGTTTACGGGCACAGATACGCAGTATTTT. Its protein is CASSPFTGTDTQYF.